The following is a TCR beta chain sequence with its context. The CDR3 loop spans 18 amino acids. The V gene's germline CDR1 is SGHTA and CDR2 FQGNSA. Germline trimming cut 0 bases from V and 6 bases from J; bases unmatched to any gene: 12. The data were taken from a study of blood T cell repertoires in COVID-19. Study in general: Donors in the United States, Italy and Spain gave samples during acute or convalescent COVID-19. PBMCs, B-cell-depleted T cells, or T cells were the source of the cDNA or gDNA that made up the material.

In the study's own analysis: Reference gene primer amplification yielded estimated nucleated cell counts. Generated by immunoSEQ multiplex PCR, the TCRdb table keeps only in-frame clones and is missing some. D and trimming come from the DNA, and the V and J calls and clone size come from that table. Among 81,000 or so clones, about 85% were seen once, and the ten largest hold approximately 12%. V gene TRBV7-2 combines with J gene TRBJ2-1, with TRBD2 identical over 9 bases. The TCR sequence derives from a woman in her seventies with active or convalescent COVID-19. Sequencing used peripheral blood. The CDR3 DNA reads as TGTGCCAGCAGCTTAGCTGGGGGGGCGCTAGCGGGGATCAATGAGCAGTTCTTC. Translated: CASSLAGGALAGINEQFF. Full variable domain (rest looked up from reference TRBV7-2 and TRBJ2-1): GAGVSQSPSNKVTEKGKDVELRCDPISGHTALYWYRQSLGQGLEFLIYFQGNSAPDKSGLPSDRFSAERTGGSVSTLTIQRTQQEDSAVYLCASSLAGGALAGINEQFFGPGTRLTVL.